This T cell receptor beta chain was observed in a study of response to subunit inactivated influenza vaccine. Study findings and constraints: The authors proposed limited new T cell recruitment per seasonal influenza vaccination.

The CDR3 totals 15 residues. Per the germline V gene, CDR1 is SGDLS and CDR2 is YYNGEE. V lost 2 bases and J lost 9; bases outside the gene matches: 10. TCRdb redid the calling of the RT-PCR reads with MiXCR, one entry per CDR3 protein. The sample records roughly 650,000 distinct CDR3 sequences, around 13% being singletons. This clonotype was seen many times. The antigen is unknown. This TCR was sampled from a man aged 50 or older who received an inactivated influenza vaccine. The input for sequencing was PBMCs from blood, taken 14 to 15 days before vaccination. This chain uses TRBV9 with TRBJ2-1, with 8 bases lining up with TRBD2. The CDR3 loop reads CASSVMVSGMGEQFF. The DNA of the CDR3 is TGTGCCAGCAGCGTTATGGTTAGCGGGATGGGTGAGCAGTTCTTC.